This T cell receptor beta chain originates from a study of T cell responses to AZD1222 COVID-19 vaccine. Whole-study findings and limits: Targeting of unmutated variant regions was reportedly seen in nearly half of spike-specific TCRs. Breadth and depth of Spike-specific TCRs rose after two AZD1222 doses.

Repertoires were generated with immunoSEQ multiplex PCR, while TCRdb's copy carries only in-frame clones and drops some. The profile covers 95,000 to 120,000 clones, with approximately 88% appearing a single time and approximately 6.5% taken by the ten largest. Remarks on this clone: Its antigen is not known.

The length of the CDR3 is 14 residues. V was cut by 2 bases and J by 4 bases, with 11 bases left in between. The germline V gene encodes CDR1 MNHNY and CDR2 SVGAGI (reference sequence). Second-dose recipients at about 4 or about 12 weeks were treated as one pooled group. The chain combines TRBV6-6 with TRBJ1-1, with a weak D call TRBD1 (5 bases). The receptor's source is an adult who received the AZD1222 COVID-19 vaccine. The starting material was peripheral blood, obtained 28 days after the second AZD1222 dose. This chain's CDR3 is CASSYVGGSTEAFF. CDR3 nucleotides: TGTGCCAGCAGTTACGTTGGGGGTAGCACTGAAGCTTTCTTT.